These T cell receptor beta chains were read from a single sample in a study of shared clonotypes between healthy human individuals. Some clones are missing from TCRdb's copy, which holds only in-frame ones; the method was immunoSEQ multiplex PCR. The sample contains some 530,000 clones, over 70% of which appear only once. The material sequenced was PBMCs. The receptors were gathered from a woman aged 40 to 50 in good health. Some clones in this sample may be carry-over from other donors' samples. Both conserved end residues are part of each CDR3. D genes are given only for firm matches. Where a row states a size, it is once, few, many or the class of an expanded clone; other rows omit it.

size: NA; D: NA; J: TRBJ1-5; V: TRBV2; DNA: TGTGCCAGCAGTGATCACGGAGATCAGCCCCAGCATTTT; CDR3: CASSDHGDQPQHF
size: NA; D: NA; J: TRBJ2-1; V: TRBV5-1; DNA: TGCGCCAGCAGCTTGCAAGCCTTCGAAGGGAATGAGCAGTTCTTC; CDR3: CASSLQAFEGNEQFF
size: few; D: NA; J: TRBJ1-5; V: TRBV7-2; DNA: TGTGCCAGCAGCTTCGGACAAAACAATCAGCCCCAGCATTTT; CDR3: CASSFGQNNQPQHF
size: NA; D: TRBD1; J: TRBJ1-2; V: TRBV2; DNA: TGTGCCAGCAGTGACAGACAGGGAAACTATGGCTACACCTTC; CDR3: CASSDRQGNYGYTF
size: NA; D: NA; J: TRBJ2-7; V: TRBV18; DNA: TGTGCCAGCTCACCCCTCGGGTTCGAGTACGAGCAGTACTTC; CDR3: CASSPLGFEYEQYF
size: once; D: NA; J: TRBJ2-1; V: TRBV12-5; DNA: TGTGCTAGTGGTTTGGACGCCTCCTACAATGAGCAGTTCTTC; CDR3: CASGLDASYNEQFF
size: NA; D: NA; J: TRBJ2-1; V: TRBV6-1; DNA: TGTGCCAGCAGTGAAAACAGGGCTTACAATGAGCAGTTCTTC; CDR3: CASSENRAYNEQFF
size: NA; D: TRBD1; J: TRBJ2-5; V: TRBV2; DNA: TGTGCCAGCACGGGACAGGGGGAGACCCAGTACTTC; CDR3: CASTGQGETQYF
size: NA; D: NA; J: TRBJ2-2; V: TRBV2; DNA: TGTGCCAGCAGCCTTGGGGGTTTTACCGGGGAGCTGTTTTTT; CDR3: CASSLGGFTGELFF
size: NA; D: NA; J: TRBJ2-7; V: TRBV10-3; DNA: TGTGCCATCAGTGCGGCACCAGCAACCTACGAGCAGTACTTC; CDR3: CAISAAPATYEQYF
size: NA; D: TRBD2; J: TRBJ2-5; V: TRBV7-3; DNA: TGTGCCAGCAGCTTAACGAAACTAGCGGGTATTTGTTTAGGAGAGACCCAGTACTTC; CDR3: CASSLTKLAGICLGETQYF
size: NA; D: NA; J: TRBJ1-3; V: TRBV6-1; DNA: TGTGCCAGCAGTGCTTGGAGCTCTGGAAACACCATATATTTT; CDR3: CASSAWSSGNTIYF
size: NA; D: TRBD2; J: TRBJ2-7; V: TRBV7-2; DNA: TGTGCCAGCAGCTTAGCTTGGGCGGGAGGCCCCGTCCCGCGGTACTTC; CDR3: CASSLAWAGGPVPRYF
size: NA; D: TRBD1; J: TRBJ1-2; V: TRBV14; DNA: TGTGCCAGCAGCCCCTACAGGGGAAGGGGATATGGCTACACCTTC; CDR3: CASSPYRGRGYGYTF
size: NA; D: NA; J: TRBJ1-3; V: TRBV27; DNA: TGTGCCAGCTCACCCGGGACAACTGGAAACACCATATATTTT; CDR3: CASSPGTTGNTIYF
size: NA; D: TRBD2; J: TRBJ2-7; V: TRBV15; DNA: TGTGCCACCAGCAGAGATAGGGCGGGAGCGGGTGAGCAGTACTTC; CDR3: CATSRDRAGAGEQYF
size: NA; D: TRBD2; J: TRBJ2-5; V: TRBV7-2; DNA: TGTGCCAGCAGCTTAGGTGGGCGGACTAGTGGGGTTGTCCAAGATACCCAGTACTTC; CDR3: CASSLGGRTSGVVQDTQYF
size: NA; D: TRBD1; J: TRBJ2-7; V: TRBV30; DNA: TGTGCCTGGAGTGGGTGGGACAGGGACCTCGAGCAGTACTTC; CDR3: CAWSGWDRDLEQYF
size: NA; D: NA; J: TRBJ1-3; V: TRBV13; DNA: TGTGCCAGCAGCGGTCGGGGGTTGGGAAACACCATATATTTT; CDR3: CASSGRGLGNTIYF
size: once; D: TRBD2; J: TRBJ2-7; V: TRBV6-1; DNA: TGTGCCAGCAGTGAATTCGGGCGGGAGGTCTCCTACGAGCAGTACTTC; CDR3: CASSEFGREVSYEQYF
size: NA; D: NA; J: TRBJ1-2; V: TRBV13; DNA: TGTGCCAGCAGCTTAGGCGAGGGGAGCTATGGCTACACCTTC; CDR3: CASSLGEGSYGYTF
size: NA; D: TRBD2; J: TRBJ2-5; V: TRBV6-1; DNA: TGTGCCAGCAGTTGGGGACTAGTTCTGGAGACCCAGTACTTC; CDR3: CASSWGLVLETQYF
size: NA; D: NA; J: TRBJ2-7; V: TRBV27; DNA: TGTGCCAGCAGTGCCTACATAGATACCTACGAGCAGTACTTC; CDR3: CASSAYIDTYEQYF
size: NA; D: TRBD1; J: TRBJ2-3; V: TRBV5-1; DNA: TGCGCCACCTCGACAGGGGGCACAGATACGCAGTATTTT; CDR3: CATSTGGTDTQYF
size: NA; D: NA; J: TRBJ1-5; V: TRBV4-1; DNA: TGCGCCAGCAGCCAGACAGGTAGCAATCAGCCCCAGCATTTT; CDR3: CASSQTGSNQPQHF
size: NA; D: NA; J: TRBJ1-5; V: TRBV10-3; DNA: TGTGCCATCAGGGGACAAAGCAATCAGCCCCAGCATTTT; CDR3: CAIRGQSNQPQHF
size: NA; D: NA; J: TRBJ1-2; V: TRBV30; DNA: TGTGCCTGGAGTGTCCCTACACAGGGTTACACCGGCTATGGCTACACCTTC; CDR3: CAWSVPTQGYTGYGYTF
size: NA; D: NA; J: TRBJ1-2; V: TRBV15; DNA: TGTGCCACCAGCAGAGACCTTCAGAACTATGGCTACACCTTC; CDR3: CATSRDLQNYGYTF
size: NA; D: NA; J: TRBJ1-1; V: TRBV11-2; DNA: TGTGCCAGCAGCTTAGTGGGTAGCACTGAAGCTTTCTTT; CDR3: CASSLVGSTEAFF
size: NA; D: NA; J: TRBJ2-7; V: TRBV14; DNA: TGTGCCAGCAGCCAAGACAGGGGCCTGCCCCCCTACGAGCAGTACTTC; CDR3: CASSQDRGLPPYEQYF
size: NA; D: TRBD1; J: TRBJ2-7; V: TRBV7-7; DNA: TGTGCTAGCAGCCCGACAGGGGTAGAAAACGAGCAGTACTTC; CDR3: CASSPTGVENEQYF
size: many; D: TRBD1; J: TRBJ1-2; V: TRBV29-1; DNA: TGCAGCGTTGAAGGCTCCGGGACAGGGGGCCGCTACACCTTC; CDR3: CSVEGSGTGGRYTF
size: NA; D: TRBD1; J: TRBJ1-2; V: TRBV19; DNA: TGTGCCAGTAGTATCGACAGGGGGCTGATCTATGGCTACACCTTC; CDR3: CASSIDRGLIYGYTF
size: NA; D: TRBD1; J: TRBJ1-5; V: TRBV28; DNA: TGTGCCAGCAGTCCAAAGGGGGCCACTTATAGCAATCAGCCCCAGCATTTT; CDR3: CASSPKGATYSNQPQHF
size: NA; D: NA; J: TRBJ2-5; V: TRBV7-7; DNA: TGTGCTAGCAGCTTAGATCTAGCACAAGAGACCCAGTACTTC; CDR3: CASSLDLAQETQYF
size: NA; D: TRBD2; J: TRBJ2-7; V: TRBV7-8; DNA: TGTGCCAGCAGCCAGGGACTAGTCTACGAGCAGTACTTC; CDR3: CASSQGLVYEQYF
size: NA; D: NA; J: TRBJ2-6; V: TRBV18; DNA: TGTGCCAGCTCACCACCTAGACTCTCTGGGGCCAACGTCCTGACTTTC; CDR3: CASSPPRLSGANVLTF
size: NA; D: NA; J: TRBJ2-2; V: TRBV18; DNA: TGTGCCAGCTCAGGCGCGGCGAACACCGGGGAGCTGTTTTTT; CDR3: CASSGAANTGELFF
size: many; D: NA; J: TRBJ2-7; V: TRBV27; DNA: TGTGCCAGCAGGGGTAGGACTGGCCACGAGCAGTACTTC; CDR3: CASRGRTGHEQYF
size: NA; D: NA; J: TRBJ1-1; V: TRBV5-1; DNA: TGCGCCAGCTCCCCGCGGGGACTGTCGGAAGCTTTCTTT; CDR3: CASSPRGLSEAFF
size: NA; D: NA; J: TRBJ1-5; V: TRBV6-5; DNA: TGTGCCAGCAGTTACACGAGGGGTCAGCCCCAGCATTTT; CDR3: CASSYTRGQPQHF